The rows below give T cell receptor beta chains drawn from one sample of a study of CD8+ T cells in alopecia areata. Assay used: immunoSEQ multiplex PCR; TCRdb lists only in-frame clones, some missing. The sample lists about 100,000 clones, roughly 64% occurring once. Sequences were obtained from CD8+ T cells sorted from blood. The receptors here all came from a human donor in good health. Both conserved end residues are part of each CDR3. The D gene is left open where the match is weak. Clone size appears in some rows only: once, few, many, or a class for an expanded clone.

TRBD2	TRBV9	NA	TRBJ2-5	TGTGCCAGCAGCCAGCTAGGACTAGCGGGGGAAGAGACCCAGTACTTC	CASSQLGLAGEETQYF
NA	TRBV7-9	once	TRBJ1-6	TGTGCCAGCAGCTGGGGAGGTGGTAGGGAGGCCCTCCACTTT	CASSWGGGREALHF
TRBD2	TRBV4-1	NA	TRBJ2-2	TGCGCCAGCAGCCCGTCAGGCGGGGGGGGATTTTACACCGGGGAGCTGTTTTTT	CASSPSGGGGFYTGELFF
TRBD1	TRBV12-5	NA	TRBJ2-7	TGTGCTAGTGGTTTTTTTGGACAGGGGGTCAGGTACGAGCAGTACTTC	CASGFFGQGVRYEQYF
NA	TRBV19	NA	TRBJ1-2	TGTGCCAGTAGTATATCCGGACCCTATGGCTACACCTTC	CASSISGPYGYTF
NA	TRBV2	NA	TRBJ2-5	TGTGCCAGCAGTGAACGCCGGAGGGAGACCCAGTACTTC	CASSERRRETQYF
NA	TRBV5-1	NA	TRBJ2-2	TGCGCCAGCAGCTTTTATCGTCTAGGGCAGGCGACATACGCGAACACCGGGGAGCTGTTTTTT	CASSFYRLGQATYANTGELFF
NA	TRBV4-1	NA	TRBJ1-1	TGCGCCAGCAGCCAAGATCTGGGAACTGAAGCTTTCTTT	CASSQDLGTEAFF
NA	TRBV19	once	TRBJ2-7	TGTGCCAGTAGCCCAGGTGGGACCACCTACGAGCAGTACTTC	CASSPGGTTYEQYF
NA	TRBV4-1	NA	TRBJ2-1	TGCGCCAGCAGCCATCCCGCCGGGTACAATGAGCAGTTCTTC	CASSHPAGYNEQFF
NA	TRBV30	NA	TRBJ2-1	TGTGCCTGGAGTGTGGGGGACAATGAGCAGTTCTTC	CAWSVGDNEQFF
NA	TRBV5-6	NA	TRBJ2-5	TGTGCCAGCAGGGAGGGACAGCGACAAGAGACCCAGTACTTC	CASREGQRQETQYF
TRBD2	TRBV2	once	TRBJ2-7	TGTGCCAGCAGTGGAAGGGGCGACAGCGGGGGGATCTCCTACGAGCAGTACTTC	CASSGRGDSGGISYEQYF
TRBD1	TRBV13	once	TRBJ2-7	TGTGCCAGCAGCTCATATCCGGGACAGCATCCCTACGAGCAGTACTTC	CASSSYPGQHPYEQYF